The 22 T cell receptor beta chains below all came from one sample that was sequenced in a study of shared clonotypes between healthy human individuals. The table came from immunoSEQ multiplex PCR; TCRdb's copy has only in-frame clones and leaves some out. Here the sample spans 640,000 or so clones, around 72% being singletons. Material: memory CD4+ T cells sorted from blood. Described subset: CD45RA-negative fraction. The receptors here all came from a woman in her 30s in good health.

The rearrangement links TRBV6-5 to TRBJ1-1; TRBD1 matches 9 bases. V was clipped by 6 bases and J by 9 bases; unmatched bases: 5. The CDR3 spans 12 residues. The germline V gene has CDR1 MNHEY and CDR2 SVGAGI. The CDR3 DNA follows: TGTGCCAGCAGCCCCGGACAGGGGAAAGCTTTCTTT. Protein: CASSPGQGKAFF.

This chain links TRBV1 with TRBJ2-7; the D call TRBD1 from the table was never checked on the DNA. TRBV1 is termed a pseudogene. This CDR3 has 16 amino acids. The CDR3, as DNA: TGCACCAGCAGCCGACTCCGGGACAGGCAAATCTACGAGCAGTACTTC. Translating it yields CTSSRLRDRQIYEQYF.

The chain links TRBV10-3 to TRBJ1-3; 9 bases match TRBD1. This CDR3 region has 17 residues. V dropped 4 bases and J dropped 4; count of bases not matched to a gene: 11. Germline CDR1 and CDR2: ENHRY and SYGVKD. CDR3 sequence reads: CAISASSGTGPGNTIYF. The CDR3 nucleotides read TGTGCCATCAGTGCGAGTTCGGGGACAGGGCCAGGAAACACCATATATTTT.

This clone was seen a handful of times. Other DNA sequences in the sample encode the same CDR3. The V call is TRBV6-5, the J call TRBJ1-4; D unclear. The CDR3 is 12 residues long. Trimming cost V 0 bases and J 7 bases, with 3 bases left between them. Germline assignment: CDR1 MNHEY and CDR2 SVGAGI. The CDR3 DNA is TGTGCCAGCAGTTACTCGGGTGAAAAACTGTTTTTT. Translation: CASSYSGEKLFF.

The chain combines TRBV7-2 with TRBJ2-3; 10 bases line up with TRBD2. J lost 2 bases, V lost 1 base, and 12 bases had no gene match. CDR1 and CDR2 from the germline V gene are SGHTA and FQGNSA. The CDR3 covers 19 residues. In nucleotides, the CDR3 is TGTGCCAGCAGCTTAGGGTCTGGCGTAGCGGGAGGCCACACAGATACGCAGTATTTT. As protein: CASSLGSGVAGGHTDTQYF.

This clone counts as medium-sized (0.01 to 0.1%). The rearrangement joins TRBV25-1 to TRBJ2-3; no clear D. Germline V lookup: CDR1 MGHDK, CDR2 SYGVNS. V lost 1 base to trimming and J lost 7 bases, with 24 bases between them. The CDR3 runs to 18 residues. In DNA form, the CDR3 reads TGTGCCAGCAGTGAATCTATTGAGGAACTCCTAGAGAGAAATACGCAGTATTTT. It translates to CASSESIEELLERNTQYF.

This clone was observed a handful of times. The chain joins TRBV27 to TRBJ1-2, with 9 bases fitting TRBD1. This CDR3 has 16 residues. Trimming removed 2 bases from V and 2 bases from J; junction bases left unmatched: 6. Germline CDR1 is MNHEY and CDR2 is SMNVEV (reference sequence). DNA for the CDR3: TGTGCCAGCAGTTTAGGGGGGACAGGGCTGAACTATGGCTACACCTTC. It is translated as CASSLGGTGLNYGYTF.

The V call is TRBV28, the J call TRBJ1-2, with D perhaps TRBD1 (5 bases). Germline loops: CDR1 MDHEN, CDR2 SYDVKM. V was cut by 1 base and J by 0 bases, with 18 bases left in between. The CDR3 runs to 18 residues. The DNA of the CDR3 is TGTGCCAGCAGTTTATTAGGTTGGGGGACCGCTACTAACTATGGCTACACCTTC. This encodes CASSLLGWGTATNYGYTF.

This rearrangement joins TRBV7-2 to TRBJ2-7; D may match TRBD1 or TRBD2 (5 bases each). Trimming removed 8 bases at V and 4 bases at J, with 15 bases between. The CDR3 is 13 amino acids. Germline V CDR1 and CDR2: SGHTA, FQGNSA. The CDR3 DNA reads TGTGCCAGCCTGGGACCCCCGGCGTACGAGCAGTACTTC. Its protein product is CASLGPPAYEQYF.

V and J are TRBV7-2 and TRBJ2-7; 14 nucleotides line up with TRBD2. There are 14 residues in the CDR3. Trimming cost V 4 bases and J 7 bases; bases outside gene matches: 3. Germline values: CDR1 SGHTA, CDR2 FQGNSA. CDR3 amino acids: CASSSGLAGVEQYF. The CDR3 DNA follows: TGTGCCAGCAGCTCGGGACTAGCGGGAGTGGAGCAGTACTTC.

The V call is TRBV28, the J call TRBJ2-7, with D possibly matching TRBD2 (5 bases). The V end lost 5 bases, the J end lost 4 bases, and 15 bases lay between the germline ends. In germline, CDR1 is MDHEN, CDR2 SYDVKM. The CDR3 extends over 14 amino acids. The chain's CDR3 is CASSQSGRSYEQYF. CDR3 in DNA: TGTGCCAGCAGTCAAAGCGGAAGAAGTTACGAGCAGTACTTC.

The gene calls are TRBV18 and TRBJ1-1; D unclear. The CDR3 extends over 15 amino acids. The germline CDR1 and CDR2 sequences are KGHSH and LQKENI. With 3 bases removed from V and 0 bases from J, the gap between germline ends came to 11 bases. CDR3 DNA sequence: TGTGCCAGCTCACCCCCGAACAACATGAACACTGAAGCTTTCTTT. Amino acids: CASSPPNNMNTEAFF.

This chain joins TRBV18 and TRBJ2-5, with a weak D call TRBD2 (5 bases). This CDR3 has 16 amino acids. V was cut by 3 bases and J by 2 bases, with 16 bases left in between. Per germline, CDR1 KGHSH and CDR2 LQKENI. The chain's CDR3 is CASSPLLDWKQETQYF. CDR3 coding DNA: TGTGCCAGCTCACCCTTATTGGACTGGAAACAAGAGACCCAGTACTTC.

The chain uses TRBV6-1 and TRBJ2-7; D is perhaps TRBD2 (5 bases). Germline CDR1 reads MNHNS; CDR2 reads SASEGT. Trimming pared 7 bases from V and 2 bases from J, leaving 15 bases between. The CDR3 is made up of 14 amino acids. CDR3 sequence reads: CASNRNREAYEQYF. The CDR3 DNA is TGTGCCAGCAATCGAAACCGGGAAGCCTACGAGCAGTACTTC.

The chain links TRBV5-4 to TRBJ2-5; TRBD1 aligns across 9 bases. Germline V gene lookup returns CDR1 SGHNT and CDR2 YYREEE (reference sequence). The CDR3 has 13 amino acids. V lost 3 bases and J lost 4; bases outside the gene matches: 1. The CDR3 spells CASSWGQGETQYF. The CDR3 DNA follows: TGTGCCAGCAGCTGGGGACAGGGAGAGACCCAGTACTTC.

This clone came up a few times. V gene TRBV27 combines with J gene TRBJ1-5; a weak D match, TRBD1 (6 bases). This CDR3 is 15 amino acids long. V lost 5 bases, J lost 1 base, and 12 bases lay in between. Looked up from germline, CDR1 is MNHEY and CDR2 is SMNVEV (reference sequence). Written as DNA, the CDR3 is TGTGCCAGCAGTGGAATCGGACAGAGCAATCAGCCCCAGCATTTT. It is translated as CASSGIGQSNQPQHF.

Regarding this clone: This CDR3 is also generated by other DNA sequences in the sample. The chain uses TRBV30 and TRBJ1-6; D is ambiguous. The CDR3 is 11 amino acids. Germline V CDR1 and CDR2: GTSNPN, SVGIG (reference sequence). Trimming stripped 0 bases from V and 10 bases from J, with 4 bases between. CDR3 sequence: CAWSVGSPLHF. CDR3 DNA: TGTGCCTGGAGTGTAGGATCACCCCTCCACTTT.

The rearrangement joins TRBV28 to TRBJ2-7; D may be TRBD2 (5 bases). The CDR3 runs 14 residues. Germline CDR1 MDHEN, CDR2 SYDVKM. V was pared by 1 base and J by 3 bases, with 10 bases between. CDR3 nucleotide sequence: TGTGCCAGCAGTTTATTTAGCGCAAACTACGAGCAGTACTTC. Residues: CASSLFSANYEQYF.

This clone has more than one count but fewer than ten. The chain has TRBV5-1 and TRBJ2-1; 12 positions match TRBD2. The J segment lost 7 bases and the V segment lost 4 bases, leaving 9 bases of the junction unmatched. CDR3 length equals 16 residues. Looked up from germline, CDR1 is SGHRS and CDR2 is YFSETQ. CDR3 sequence: CASSALAGGQVNEQFF. CDR3 sequence (DNA): TGCGCCAGCAGCGCCCTAGCGGGAGGGCAAGTTAATGAGCAGTTCTTC.

The CDR3 protein is CASSLEACGNQPQHF. In DNA, the CDR3 is TGTGCCAGCAGCTTGGAGGCATGTGGCAATCAGCCCCAGCATTTT. The chain recombines TRBV5-5 with TRBJ1-5; D is uncertain. The CDR3 sequence is 15 residues long. V lost 0 bases and J 2 bases, leaving 9 bases between the germline ends. CDR1 is SGHKS and CDR2 is YYEKEE in the germline V gene (reference sequence).

J is TRBJ1-5 and V is TRBV6-1; D unclear. Between the trimmed V and J ends, which lost 1 base and 1 base, there was a span of 11 bases. The CDR3 has 16 amino acids. Germline CDR1 MNHNS, CDR2 SASEGT. DNA of the CDR3: TGTGCCAGCAGTGAAGGTGGGGTGTGGAGCAATCAGCCCCAGCATTTT. It specifies CASSEGGVWSNQPQHF.

V gene TRBV6-6 combines with J gene TRBJ1-2; 9 bases are a match to TRBD1. The CDR3 is 14 residues long. V lost 2 bases to trimming and J lost 2 bases; unmatched junction nucleotides: 0. Looked up from germline, CDR1 is MNHNY and CDR2 is SVGAGI (reference sequence). This CDR3 reads CASSYGTGNYGYTF. CDR3 nucleotide sequence: TGTGCCAGCAGTTACGGGACAGGGAACTATGGCTACACCTTC.